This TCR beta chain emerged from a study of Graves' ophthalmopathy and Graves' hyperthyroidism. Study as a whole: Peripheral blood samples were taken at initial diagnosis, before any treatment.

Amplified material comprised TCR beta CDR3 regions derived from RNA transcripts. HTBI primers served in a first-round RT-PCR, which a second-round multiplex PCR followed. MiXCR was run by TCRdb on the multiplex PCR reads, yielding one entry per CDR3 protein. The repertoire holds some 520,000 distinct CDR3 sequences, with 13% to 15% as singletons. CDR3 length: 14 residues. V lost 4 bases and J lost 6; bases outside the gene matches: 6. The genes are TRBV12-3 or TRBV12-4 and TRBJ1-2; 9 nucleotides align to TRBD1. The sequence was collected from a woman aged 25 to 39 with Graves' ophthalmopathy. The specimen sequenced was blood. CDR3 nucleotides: TGTGCCAGCAGTTCCAGGGACAGGGCCCATGGCTACACCTTC. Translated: CASSSRDRAHGYTF.